This T cell receptor beta chain is drawn from a study of cytomegalovirus exposure and HLA in healthy donors. Study-level findings and limits: In terms of immune exposure information, only CMV serostatus was available. With later analysis, a missense DCLRE1C variant became linked to TCR beta V- and J-gene trimming.

In regard to this clone: The antigen is undetermined.

The PCR ran on 60 Vbeta and 13 Jbeta primers. Sequencing used immunoSEQ multiplex PCR; TCRdb keeps in-frame clones, though not all of them. The sample has 150,000 to 200,000 clones; about 80% are singletons. Sequenced: PBMCs. The clonotype originates from a woman aged 40 to 50 in good health and CMV-seronegative.

The CDR3 spells CASSLLTGPYEQYF. The CDR3 DNA is TGTGCCAGCAGCTTACTGACAGGACCTTACGAGCAGTACTTC. This chain links TRBV11-2 with TRBJ2-7, with D possibly TRBD1 on 6 matching bases. V lost 2 bases and J 4 bases, leaving 12 bases between the germline ends. CDR1 and CDR2 (germline): SGHAT, FQNNGV. The CDR3 has 14 residues.